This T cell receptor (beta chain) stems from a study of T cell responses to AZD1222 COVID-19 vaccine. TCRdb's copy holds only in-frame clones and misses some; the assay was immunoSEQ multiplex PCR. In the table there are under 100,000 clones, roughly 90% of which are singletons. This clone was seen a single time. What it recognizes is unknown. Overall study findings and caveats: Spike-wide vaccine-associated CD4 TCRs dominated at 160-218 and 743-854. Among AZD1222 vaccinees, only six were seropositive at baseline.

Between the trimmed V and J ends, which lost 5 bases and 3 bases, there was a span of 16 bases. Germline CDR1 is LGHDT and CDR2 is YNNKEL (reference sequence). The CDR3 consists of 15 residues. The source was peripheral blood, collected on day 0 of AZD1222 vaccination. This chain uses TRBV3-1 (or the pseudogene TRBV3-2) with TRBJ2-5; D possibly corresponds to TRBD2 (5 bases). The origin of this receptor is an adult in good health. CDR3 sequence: CASSARGREEETQYF. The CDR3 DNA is TGTGCCAGCAGCGCTCGGGGTAGGGAAGAAGAGACCCAGTACTTC.